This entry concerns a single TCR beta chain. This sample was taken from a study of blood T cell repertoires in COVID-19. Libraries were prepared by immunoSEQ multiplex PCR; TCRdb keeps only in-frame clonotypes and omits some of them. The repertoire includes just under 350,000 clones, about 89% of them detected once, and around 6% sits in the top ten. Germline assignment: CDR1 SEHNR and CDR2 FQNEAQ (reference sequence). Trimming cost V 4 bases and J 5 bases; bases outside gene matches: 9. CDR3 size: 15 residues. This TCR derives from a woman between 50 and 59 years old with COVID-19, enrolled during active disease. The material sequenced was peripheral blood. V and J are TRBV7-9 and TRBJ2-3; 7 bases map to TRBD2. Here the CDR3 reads CASSSRDYTEDTQYF. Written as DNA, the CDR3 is TGTGCCAGCAGCTCCCGGGACTATACAGAAGATACGCAGTATTTT.